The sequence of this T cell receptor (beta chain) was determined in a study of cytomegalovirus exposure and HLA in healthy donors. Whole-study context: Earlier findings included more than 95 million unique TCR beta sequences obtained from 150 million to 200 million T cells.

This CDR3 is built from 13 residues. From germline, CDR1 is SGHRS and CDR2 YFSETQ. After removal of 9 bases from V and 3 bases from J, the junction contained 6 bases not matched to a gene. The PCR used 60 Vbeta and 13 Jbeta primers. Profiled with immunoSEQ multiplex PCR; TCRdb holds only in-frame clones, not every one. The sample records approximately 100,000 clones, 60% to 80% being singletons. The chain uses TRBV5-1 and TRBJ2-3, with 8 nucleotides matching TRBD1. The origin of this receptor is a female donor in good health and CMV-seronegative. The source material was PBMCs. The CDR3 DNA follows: TGCGCCACCTCAGGACAGGGAACAGATACGCAGTATTTT. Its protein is CATSGQGTDTQYF.